Following are 27 T cell receptor beta chains from one sample sequenced in a study of technical replicates of blood from a handful of donors. Clones were sequenced by immunoSEQ multiplex PCR, and TCRdb holds only the in-frame ones, with some missing. The sample contains some 68,000 clones, just under 97% of which appear only once. The sequencing sample was made of T cells isolated from PBMCs. The receptors here all came from a human donor in good health.

The chain combines TRBV19 with TRBJ2-7, with TRBD1 matching 9 bases. The CDR3 sequence is 16 residues long. Germline V gene data show CDR1 as LNHDA and CDR2 as SQIVND (reference sequence). Germline trimming cut 5 bases from V and 1 base from J; bases unmatched to any gene: 9. The CDR3 sequence is CASSLRGGTGSYEQYF. The CDR3 DNA reads as TGTGCCAGTAGTCTCAGGGGCGGGACAGGGTCCTACGAGCAGTACTTC.

V and J are TRBV7-9 and TRBJ1-6, with D possibly being TRBD1 (6 bases). V was trimmed by 6 bases and J by 5 bases, leaving 11 bases between them. The CDR3 runs 14 residues. Germline CDR1 is SEHNR and CDR2 is FQNEAQ (reference sequence). CDR3 DNA sequence: TGTGCCAGCAGGCCGACAGGAGATAATTCACCCCTCCACTTT. As protein: CASRPTGDNSPLHF.

V gene TRBV7-6 combines with J gene TRBJ2-2; 9 bases align to TRBD1. The CDR3 runs 18 residues. From germline, CDR1 is SGHVS and CDR2 FNYEAQ. With 7 bases clipped from V and 1 base from J, the junction kept 13 bases outside the gene matches. The CDR3 DNA sequence: TGTGCCAGCACTTTGGAGACAGGGGGGAAAGGGAACACCGGGGAGCTGTTTTTT. This codes for CASTLETGGKGNTGELFF.

This chain joins TRBV15 and TRBJ1-6; TRBD1 agrees at 7 bases. The CDR3 spans 14 residues. Germline V gene data show CDR1 as LNHNV and CDR2 as YYDKDF (reference sequence). J was trimmed by 5 bases and V by 3 bases; bases with no gene match: 1. This CDR3 reads CATSSRGDNSPLHF. The CDR3 DNA follows: TGTGCCACCAGCAGCAGGGGGGATAATTCACCCCTCCACTTT. The whole variable domain, remainder taken from reference TRBV15 and TRBJ1-6, is DAMVIQNPRYQVTQFGKPVTLSCSQTLNHNVMYWYQQKSSQAPKLLFHYYDKDFNNEADTPDNFQSRRPNTSFCFLDIRSPGLGDTAMYLCATSSRGDNSPLHFGNGTRLTVT.

The V gene is TRBV19, the J gene TRBJ1-1; 9 nucleotides align to TRBD1. The CDR3 totals 13 residues. V shed 8 bases and J 4 bases; nucleotides not matched to a gene: 5. Germline V gives CDR1 LNHDA, CDR2 SQIVND (reference sequence). This CDR3 is CASGSTGGTEAFF. In DNA, the CDR3 is TGTGCCAGTGGGTCGACAGGGGGCACTGAAGCTTTCTTT.

This chain links TRBV11-3 with TRBJ2-2; 9 bases are shared with TRBD2. In germline, CDR1 is SGHNT, CDR2 YENEEA. Losses at the gene ends were 6 bases for V and 5 bases for J; bases not matched to a gene: 7. The length of the CDR3 is 15 residues. The CDR3 nucleotides read TGTGCCAGCAGGAGACTAGCGGTAACTACCGGGGAGCTGTTTTTT. Its translation is CASRRLAVTTGELFF.

This sequence joins TRBV18 and TRBJ1-2; TRBD1 agrees at 8 bases. The CDR3 runs to 14 residues. Germline values: CDR1 KGHSH, CDR2 LQKENI. V lost 6 bases, J lost 7 bases, and 10 bases stayed unmatched. CDR3 region: CASSQDRELSGYTF. DNA for the CDR3: TGTGCCAGCTCCCAGGACAGGGAATTGTCTGGCTACACCTTC.

The chain joins TRBV28 to TRBJ2-6; 11 nucleotides line up with TRBD1. Germline CDR1 is MDHEN and CDR2 is SYDVKM. V trimming: 5 bases; J trimming: 4 bases; junction bases outside the gene matches: 10. The CDR3 is made up of 18 amino acids. DNA for the CDR3: TGTGCCAGCAGTATACAAAGTGGACAGGGGGCCGGGGCCAACGTCCTGACTTTC. Residues: CASSIQSGQGAGANVLTF.

Only one count was recorded for this clone. CDR3 sequence: CASSDRTAGFNEQFF. CDR3 nucleotides: TGTGCCAGCAGTGACCGGACAGCCGGTTTCAATGAGCAGTTCTTC. The gene calls are TRBV6-6 and TRBJ2-1, with D tentatively TRBD1 (6 bases). Trimming pared 5 bases from V and 6 bases from J, leaving 17 bases between. The CDR3 has 15 residues. In germline, CDR1 is MNHNY, CDR2 SVGAGI (reference sequence).

The chain has TRBV9 and TRBJ2-1; tentatively, D is TRBD1 (6 bases). The CDR3 contains 14 residues. V was shortened by 3 bases and J by 5 bases, with 12 bases between the two germline ends. Germline values: CDR1 SGDLS, CDR2 YYNGEE. The CDR3 coding sequence is TGTGCCAGCAGCGCCGGGACACCCCACAATGAGCAGTTCTTC. It is translated as CASSAGTPHNEQFF.

The chain joins TRBV11-2 to TRBJ2-7; D may be TRBD2 (5 bases). V gave up 5 bases and J gave up 3 bases, with 8 bases separating them. The length of the CDR3 is 12 residues. Germline-derived CDR1 and CDR2 are SGHAT and FQNNGV. In DNA form, the CDR3 reads TGTGCCAGCAGCCCTGACTACTACGAGCAGTACTTC. This sequence encodes CASSPDYYEQYF.

The chain joins TRBV27 to TRBJ2-7; D gene unclear. Deletions cut 4 bases from V and 1 base from J, with 14 bases between. This CDR3 is built from 15 residues. Germline V gene lookup returns CDR1 MNHEY and CDR2 SMNVEV (reference sequence). The CDR3 region has the DNA TGTGCCAGCAGTTATCAGGCCCTAATTTCCTACGAGCAGTACTTC. This gives the protein CASSYQALISYEQYF.

The V and J genes are TRBV6-5 and TRBJ2-7, with D possibly matching TRBD1 (5 bases). CDR3 length equals 15 residues. Trimming took 2 bases from V and 3 from J, leaving 14 bases between them. Germline lookup yields CDR1 MNHEY and CDR2 SVGAGI. CDR3 in amino acids: CASSYGQGLIYEQYF. CDR3 in DNA: TGTGCCAGCAGTTACGGTCAGGGCTTAATCTACGAGCAGTACTTC.

This clone appeared a few times. This chain links TRBV29-1 with TRBJ2-5; D is possibly TRBD1 (6 bases). The germline CDR1 and CDR2 sequences are SQVTM and ANQGSEA. The CDR3 consists of 13 residues. Trimming took off 8 bases at V and 5 bases at J, with 18 bases between the two ends. As DNA, the CDR3 is TGCAGCCAGTATACAGGGACAAGTGAGACCCAGTACTTC. Translating it yields CSQYTGTSETQYF.

This clone was seen only once. This sequence joins TRBV6-1 and TRBJ2-1, with D possibly being TRBD2 (5 bases). The CDR3 length is 14 residues. The V end was cut by 3 bases, the J end by 6 bases, with 12 bases between. The V gene's germline CDR1 is MNHNS and CDR2 SASEGT. In nucleotides, the CDR3 is TGTGCCAGCAGTGACCGAGGGCTAGTCAATGAGCAGTTCTTC. Encoded protein: CASSDRGLVNEQFF.

This chain joins TRBV4-1 and TRBJ1-1, with 10 bases lining up with TRBD1. With V trimmed by 1 base and J by 10 bases, 12 bases remained unmatched. The CDR3 covers 16 residues. Germline V gives CDR1 MGHRA, CDR2 YSYEKL. The CDR3 protein is CASSQAWARQGARAFF. In nucleotides, the CDR3 is TGCGCCAGCAGCCAAGCTTGGGCCAGACAGGGGGCGCGAGCTTTCTTT.

V usage is TRBV7-6 and J usage is TRBJ1-2; D unresolved. Germline V gene lookup returns CDR1 SGHVS and CDR2 FNYEAQ. This CDR3 comprises 13 residues. V was clipped by 2 bases and J by 8 bases, with 12 bases between them. The chain's CDR3 is CASSLREGRGYTF. Here the CDR3 DNA reads TGTGCCAGCAGCTTACGAGAGGGAAGGGGCTACACCTTC.

This clone was seen only once. V is TRBV11-2 and J is TRBJ1-3; a weak D match, TRBD1 (5 bases). Germline V gene data show CDR1 as SGHAT and CDR2 as FQNNGV. The V gene lost 7 bases and the J gene lost 4 bases, with 14 bases spanning the gap. The CDR3 contains 14 residues. The CDR3 sequence is CASTGWGEGNTIYF. CDR3 DNA sequence: TGTGCCAGCACCGGATGGGGGGAAGGAAACACCATATATTTT.

This clone was seen a single time. The chain links TRBV5-1 to TRBJ1-4; D not certain. V gave up 4 bases and J gave up 1 base, with 5 bases separating them. Germline CDR1 reads SGHRS; CDR2 reads YFSETQ. The CDR3 totals 13 residues. CDR3 in amino acids: CASSHGTNEKLFF. In DNA, the CDR3 is TGCGCCAGCAGCCACGGAACTAATGAAAAACTGTTTTTT.

The rearrangement links TRBV7-3 to TRBJ1-1; TRBD1 might be the D (5 bases). Trimming stripped 4 bases from V and 4 bases from J, with 10 bases between. The CDR3 length is 13 residues. In germline, CDR1 is SGHTA, CDR2 FQGTGA. CDR3 in DNA: TGTGCCAGCAGCTCCCAGGGTGGCACTGAAGCTTTCTTT. Protein product: CASSSQGGTEAFF.

The rearrangement uses TRBV5-1 and TRBJ2-2; D might be TRBD2 (6 bases). Germline CDR1 and CDR2: SGHRS and YFSETQ. The V and J ends lost 0 bases and 4 bases respectively, with 13 bases between them. The CDR3 contains 16 residues. Here the CDR3 DNA reads TGCGCCAGCAGCTTGGTTGGTTCGGGGGTCACCGGGGAGCTGTTTTTT. Its translation: CASSLVGSGVTGELFF.

This clone was seen a single time. The chain carries TRBV28 and TRBJ2-5, with TRBD1 identical over 10 bases. V lost 7 bases, J lost 2 bases, and 22 bases stayed unmatched. This CDR3 contains 20 residues. Looked up from germline, CDR1 is MDHEN and CDR2 is SYDVKM. The CDR3 spells CASTGWGTGALPQPQETQYF. CDR3 DNA sequence: TGTGCCAGCACCGGCTGGGGGACAGGGGCTTTGCCCCAACCTCAAGAGACCCAGTACTTC.

In this sample, this clone turned up a few times. V and J are TRBV4-1 and TRBJ2-7, with 10 positions matching TRBD1. The CDR3 is 16 amino acids. CDR1 and CDR2 from the germline V gene are MGHRA and YSYEKL. V lost 3 bases and J lost 3; bases outside the gene matches: 8. The CDR3 reads CASSHSFGTGDYEQYF. CDR3 DNA: TGCGCCAGCAGCCATTCATTCGGGACAGGGGACTACGAGCAGTACTTC.

The chain couples TRBV19 to TRBJ2-7, with D possibly being TRBD1 (6 bases). From germline, CDR1 is LNHDA and CDR2 SQIVND (reference sequence). The CDR3 has 14 residues. V was clipped by 2 bases and J by 2 bases, with 10 bases between them. CDR3 bases: TGTGCCAGTAGTATAACAGGGAACGCCTACGAGCAGTACTTC. It is translated as CASSITGNAYEQYF.

The chain uses TRBV30 and TRBJ2-5, with TRBD1 matching 10 bases. This CDR3 spans 15 amino acids. Germline V gene lookup returns CDR1 GTSNPN and CDR2 SVGIG (reference sequence). The V gene end was trimmed by 4 bases and the J gene end by 5 bases; junction bases not matched to a gene: 10. The chain's CDR3 is CAWKPSGQGVETQYF. CDR3 bases: TGTGCCTGGAAACCCTCCGGACAGGGGGTCGAGACCCAGTACTTC.

This clone was found once. The V and J genes are TRBV18 and TRBJ1-6; a weak D match, TRBD1 (5 bases). V was clipped by 6 bases and J by 5 bases, with 11 bases between them. This CDR3 is 14 amino acids long. Per the germline V gene, CDR1 is KGHSH and CDR2 is LQKENI. This CDR3 is CASSLDSDNSPLHF. CDR3 nucleotide sequence: TGTGCCAGCTCCCTCGACAGCGATAATTCACCCCTCCACTTT. The entire variable domain, with the rest obtained from reference TRBV18 and TRBJ1-6, is as follows: NAGVMQNPRHLVRRRGQEARLRCSPMKGHSHVYWYRQLPEEGLKFMVYLQKENIIDESGMPKERFSAEFPKEGPSILRIQQVVRGDSAAYFCASSLDSDNSPLHFGNGTRLTVT.

DNA of the CDR3: TGTGCCAGCAGTTTATCGGCGGGGACCGGCTACGAGCAGTACTTC. Amino acid sequence: CASSLSAGTGYEQYF. The chain uses TRBV27 and TRBJ2-7; TRBD2 is a possible D gene (6 bases). Between the trimmed V and J ends, which lost 0 bases and 3 bases, there was a span of 12 bases. The CDR3 contains 15 residues. Looked up from germline, CDR1 is MNHEY and CDR2 is SMNVEV (reference sequence).